A selection of T cell receptor beta chains follows, all from one sample in a study of memory CD4+ T cells and cytomegalovirus serostatus. Data came from immunoSEQ multiplex PCR; TCRdb stores just in-frame clones and leaves some out. The table shows about 82,000 clones, with more than 70% occurring only once. Sequenced material: memory CD4+ T cells from blood. These receptors were collected from an adult in good health and CMV-seronegative. Each CDR3 is given with its conserved first and last residue. The order of the fields is V gene, clone size, J gene, CDR3 protein. Clone size is not always given. Where it is, it says once, few, many or a class for expanded clones.

>TRBV27|NA|TRBJ2-3
CASSPHLRDTQYF
>TRBV5-1|NA|TRBJ2-1
CASSLALQGWNEQFF
>TRBV9|NA|TRBJ1-6
CASSRTGNLPLHF
>TRBV9|NA|TRBJ1-6
CASSVGEGTYNSPLHF
>TRBV6-5|NA|TRBJ1-2
CASSNLPPRDYGYTF
>TRBV28|NA|TRBJ1-5
CASSLSWAVYSNQPQHF
>TRBV7-2|NA|TRBJ1-1
CASSLVGHGNTEAFF
>TRBV19|NA|TRBJ2-7
CASSITSRGYEQYF
>TRBV5-8|NA|TRBJ1-4
CASSLTGYVYEKLFF
>TRBV10-1|NA|TRBJ1-6
CASSENPVAPLHF
>TRBV10-3|NA|TRBJ1-5
CAISEGNSNQPQHF
>TRBV4-1|NA|TRBJ2-5
CASSQDGSSGGQETQYF
>TRBV6-1|NA|TRBJ1-2
CASSDYGAYGYTF
>TRBV6-6|few|TRBJ1-2
CASSYYGDNYGYTF
>TRBV18|few|TRBJ1-1
CASSKLQSGNTEAFF
>TRBV29-1|NA|TRBJ2-1
CSAERGAAQFF
>TRBV29-1|few|TRBJ1-2
CSVETNREGYTF
>TRBV9|NA|TRBJ2-1
CASSARTVYNEQFF
>TRBV7-2|NA|TRBJ1-2
CASSLALGDRGGYTF
>TRBV9|NA|TRBJ2-5
CASSVAGGATLETQYF
>TRBV10-3|NA|TRBJ1-5
CASRQGTGNQPQHF
>TRBV5-1|NA|TRBJ2-3
CASSRTSGGASTDTQYF
>TRBV30|NA|TRBJ2-1
CAWTSGQRYNEQFF
>TRBV5-1|NA|TRBJ1-6
CASSAGDRPLHF
>TRBV7-2|NA|TRBJ1-1
CASSSNRGDSNTEAFF